This T cell receptor beta chain was identified in a study of T cells in Graves' hyperthyroidism and ophthalmopathy. Across the study: Once the initial diagnosis was made, peripheral blood was obtained before any treatment. Findings of the study overall: Most expanded thyroid clonotypes above 0.001 recurred in blood. The model predicted ophthalmopathy a median approximately seven months before onset.

Every diagnosis used clinical symptoms, serum thyroxine and TRAb, thyroid ultrasound and orbital computed tomography. Amplified TCR beta CDR3 regions came from RNA transcripts. During a first-round RT-PCR of the TCR CDR3, the HTBI primer set was used. TCRdb used MiXCR to reprocess the multiplex PCR reads, holding one entry per CDR3 protein. This table holds around 350,000 distinct CDR3 sequences, less than 15% found once. Germline-derived CDR1 and CDR2 are MDHEN and SYDVKM. V was trimmed by 4 bases and J by 0 bases, leaving 22 bases between them. This CDR3 region has 19 residues. This clonotype was seen at least ten times. The antigen remains undetermined.

This sequence was found in a woman younger than 30 with Graves' hyperthyroidism. Sequencing was done on a sample of blood. The rearrangement uses TRBV28 and TRBJ1-5, with a possible D match to TRBD1 (5 bases). The CDR3 is CASSSPGRGLPYSNQPQHF. In DNA form, the CDR3 reads TGTGCCAGCAGTTCCCCCGGGAGGGGACTCCCATATAGCAATCAGCCCCAGCATTTT.